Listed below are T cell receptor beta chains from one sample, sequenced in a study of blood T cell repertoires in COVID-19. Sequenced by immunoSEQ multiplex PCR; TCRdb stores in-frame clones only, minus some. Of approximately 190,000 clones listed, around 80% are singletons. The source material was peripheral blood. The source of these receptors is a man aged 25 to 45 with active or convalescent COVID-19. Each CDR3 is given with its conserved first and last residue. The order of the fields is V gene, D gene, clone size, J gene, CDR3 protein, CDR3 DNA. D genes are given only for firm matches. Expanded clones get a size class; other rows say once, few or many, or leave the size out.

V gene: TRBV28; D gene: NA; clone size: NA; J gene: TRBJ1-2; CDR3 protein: CASSLAAGFGGFYGYTF; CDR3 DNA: TGTGCCAGCAGTTTAGCCGCGGGCTTCGGCGGCTTCTATGGCTACACCTTC
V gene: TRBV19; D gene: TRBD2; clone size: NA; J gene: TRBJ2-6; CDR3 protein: CASGNARGTTSGANVLTF; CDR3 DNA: TGTGCCAGTGGTAATGCGCGGGGGACGACCTCTGGGGCCAACGTCCTGACTTTC
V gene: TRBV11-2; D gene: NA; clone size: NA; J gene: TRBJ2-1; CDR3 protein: CASSLMNLRIDEQFF; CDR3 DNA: TGTGCCAGCAGCTTAATGAACCTGCGGATCGATGAGCAGTTCTTC
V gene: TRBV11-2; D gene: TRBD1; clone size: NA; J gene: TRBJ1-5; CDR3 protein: CASSLGYGDRGHFDQPQHF; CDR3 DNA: TGTGCCAGCAGCTTAGGATACGGGGACAGGGGGCACTTTGATCAGCCCCAGCATTTT
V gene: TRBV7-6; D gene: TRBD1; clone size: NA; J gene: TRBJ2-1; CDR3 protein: CASSSGTGPYNEQFF; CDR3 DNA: TGTGCCAGCAGCTCCGGGACAGGGCCCTACAATGAGCAGTTCTTC
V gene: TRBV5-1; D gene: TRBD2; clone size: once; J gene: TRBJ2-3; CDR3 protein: CASSLRSGSPDTQYF; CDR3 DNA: TGCGCCAGCAGCTTGCGTAGCGGGAGCCCAGATACGCAGTATTTT
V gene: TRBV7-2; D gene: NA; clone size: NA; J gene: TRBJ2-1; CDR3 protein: CASSQRTETYNEQFF; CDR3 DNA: TGTGCCAGCAGCCAAAGGACAGAAACCTACAATGAGCAGTTCTTC
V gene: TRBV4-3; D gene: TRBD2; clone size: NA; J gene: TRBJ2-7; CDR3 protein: CASSQGLADYEQYF; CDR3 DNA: TGCGCCAGCAGCCAAGGACTAGCGGACTACGAGCAGTACTTC
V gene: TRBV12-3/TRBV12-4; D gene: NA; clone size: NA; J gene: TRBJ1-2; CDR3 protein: CASSSSGDYGYTF; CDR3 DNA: TGTGCCAGCAGCAGCAGTGGAGACTATGGCTACACCTTC
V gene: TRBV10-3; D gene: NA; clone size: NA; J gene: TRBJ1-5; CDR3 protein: CAISDSLNQPQHF; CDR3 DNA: TGTGCCATCAGTGATTCCCTCAATCAGCCCCAGCATTTT
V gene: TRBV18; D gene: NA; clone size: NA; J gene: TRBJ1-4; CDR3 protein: CASSPQGEKLFF; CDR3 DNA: TGTGCCAGCTCACCGCAGGGGGAAAAACTGTTTTTT
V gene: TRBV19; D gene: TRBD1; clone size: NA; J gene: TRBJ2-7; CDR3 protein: CASSTRRDSSYEQYF; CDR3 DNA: TGTGCCAGTAGTACGCGAAGGGACAGCTCCTACGAGCAGTACTTC
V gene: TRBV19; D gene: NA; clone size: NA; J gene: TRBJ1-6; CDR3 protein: CASSTREFDNSPLHF; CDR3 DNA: TGTGCCAGTAGTACCCGGGAGTTCGATAATTCACCCCTCCACTTT
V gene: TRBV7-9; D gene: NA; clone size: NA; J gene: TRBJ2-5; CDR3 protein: CASSRGGTGTRKETQYF; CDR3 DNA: TGTGCCAGCAGCAGAGGTGGGACCGGGACTCGCAAAGAGACCCAGTACTTC
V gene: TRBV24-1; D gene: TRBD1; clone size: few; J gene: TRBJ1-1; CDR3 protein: CATSDTTGANTEAFF; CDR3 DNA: TGTGCCACCAGTGATACGACAGGGGCAAACACTGAAGCTTTCTTT
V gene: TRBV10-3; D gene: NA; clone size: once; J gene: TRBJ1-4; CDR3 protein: CAISEKSDATNEKLFF; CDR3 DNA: TGTGCCATCAGTGAAAAAAGCGACGCAACTAATGAAAAACTGTTTTTT
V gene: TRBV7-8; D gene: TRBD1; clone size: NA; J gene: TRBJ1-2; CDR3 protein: CASSLVWDRANYGYTF; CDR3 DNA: TGTGCCAGCAGCTTGGTATGGGACAGGGCTAACTATGGCTACACCTTC
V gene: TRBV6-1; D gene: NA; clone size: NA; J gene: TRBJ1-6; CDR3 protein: CASSDSSYNSPLHF; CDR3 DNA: TGTGCCAGCAGTGACAGCTCCTATAATTCACCCCTCCACTTT
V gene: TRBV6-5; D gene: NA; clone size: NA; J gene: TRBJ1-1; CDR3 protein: CASRLGVGTEAFF; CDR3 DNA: TGTGCCAGCAGGCTCGGAGTGGGCACTGAAGCTTTCTTT
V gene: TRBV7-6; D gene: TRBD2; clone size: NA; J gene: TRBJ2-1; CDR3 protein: CASSLDPTSGRVSYNEQFF; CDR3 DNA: TGTGCCAGCAGCTTAGATCCGACTAGCGGGAGAGTCTCCTACAATGAGCAGTTCTTC
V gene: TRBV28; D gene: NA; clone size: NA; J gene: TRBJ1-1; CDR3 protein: CASLTTGYMNTEAFF; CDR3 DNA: TGTGCCAGCCTCACTACAGGTTACATGAACACTGAAGCTTTCTTT
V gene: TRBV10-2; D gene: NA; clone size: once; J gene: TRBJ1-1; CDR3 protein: CASSRGLALNTEAFF; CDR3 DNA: TGCGCCAGCAGTCGAGGGTTAGCATTGAACACTGAAGCTTTCTTT
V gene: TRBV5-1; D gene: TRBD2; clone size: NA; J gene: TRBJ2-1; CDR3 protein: CASLKGLAGRNEQFF; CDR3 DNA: TGCGCCAGCTTAAAGGGACTAGCGGGAAGGAATGAGCAGTTCTTC
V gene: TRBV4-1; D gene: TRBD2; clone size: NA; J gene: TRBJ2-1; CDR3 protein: CASSPPLAGVGNEQFF; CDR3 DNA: TGCGCCAGCAGCCCGCCCCTAGCGGGAGTCGGCAATGAGCAGTTCTTC
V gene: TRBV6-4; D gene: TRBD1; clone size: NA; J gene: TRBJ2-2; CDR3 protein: CASTPGTGDTGELFF; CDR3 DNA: TGTGCCAGCACCCCCGGGACAGGGGACACCGGGGAGCTGTTTTTT
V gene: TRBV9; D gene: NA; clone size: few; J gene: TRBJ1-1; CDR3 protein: CASSQGMATEAFF; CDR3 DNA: TGTGCCAGCAGCCAGGGGATGGCCACTGAAGCTTTCTTT
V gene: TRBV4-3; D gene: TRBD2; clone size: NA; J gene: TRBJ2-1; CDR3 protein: CASSQDEAGAFNEQFF; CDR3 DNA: TGCGCCAGCAGCCAAGACGAAGCGGGAGCTTTCAATGAGCAGTTCTTC
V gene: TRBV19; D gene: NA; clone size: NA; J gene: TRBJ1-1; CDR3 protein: CASSMGPVGTEAFF; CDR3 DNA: TGTGCCAGTAGTATGGGGCCGGTGGGCACTGAAGCTTTCTTT
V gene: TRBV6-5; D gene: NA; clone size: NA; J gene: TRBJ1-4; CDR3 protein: CASRYQGTNEKLFF; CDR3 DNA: TGTGCCAGCAGATACCAGGGAACTAATGAAAAACTGTTTTTT
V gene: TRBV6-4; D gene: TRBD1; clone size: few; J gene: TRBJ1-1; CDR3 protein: CASSDPLTGRSTEAFF; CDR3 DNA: TGTGCCAGCAGTGACCCCCTGACAGGGAGAAGTACTGAAGCTTTCTTT
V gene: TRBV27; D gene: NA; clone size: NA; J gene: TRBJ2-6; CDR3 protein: CASSFQVSGANVLTF; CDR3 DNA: TGTGCCAGCAGTTTTCAGGTCTCTGGGGCCAACGTCCTGACTTTC
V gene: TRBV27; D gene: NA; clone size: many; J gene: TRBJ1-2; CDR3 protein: CASSLSGQNYGYTF; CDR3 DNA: TGTGCCAGCAGTTTATCGGGCCAGAACTATGGCTACACCTTC
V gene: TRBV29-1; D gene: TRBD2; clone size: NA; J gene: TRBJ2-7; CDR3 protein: CSVPLAGDEQYF; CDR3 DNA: TGCAGCGTTCCCCTAGCGGGCGACGAGCAGTACTTC
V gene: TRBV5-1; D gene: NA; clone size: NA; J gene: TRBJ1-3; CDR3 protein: CASSRQSSSGNTIYF; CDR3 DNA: TGCGCCAGCAGCCGACAGAGCAGCTCTGGAAACACCATATATTTT
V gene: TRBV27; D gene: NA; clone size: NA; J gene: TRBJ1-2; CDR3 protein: CASSLSVQVVNYGYTF; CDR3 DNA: TGTGCCAGCAGTTTATCGGTCCAGGTCGTGAACTATGGCTACACCTTC
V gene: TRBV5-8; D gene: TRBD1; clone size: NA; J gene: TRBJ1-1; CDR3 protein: CASSSTGAPNTEAFF; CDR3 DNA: TGTGCCAGCAGCTCGACAGGGGCCCCGAACACTGAAGCTTTCTTT
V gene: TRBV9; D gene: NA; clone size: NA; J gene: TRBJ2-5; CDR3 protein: CASSERGAPLETQYF; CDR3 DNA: TGTGCCAGCAGCGAAAGGGGCGCCCCCTTGGAGACCCAGTACTTC